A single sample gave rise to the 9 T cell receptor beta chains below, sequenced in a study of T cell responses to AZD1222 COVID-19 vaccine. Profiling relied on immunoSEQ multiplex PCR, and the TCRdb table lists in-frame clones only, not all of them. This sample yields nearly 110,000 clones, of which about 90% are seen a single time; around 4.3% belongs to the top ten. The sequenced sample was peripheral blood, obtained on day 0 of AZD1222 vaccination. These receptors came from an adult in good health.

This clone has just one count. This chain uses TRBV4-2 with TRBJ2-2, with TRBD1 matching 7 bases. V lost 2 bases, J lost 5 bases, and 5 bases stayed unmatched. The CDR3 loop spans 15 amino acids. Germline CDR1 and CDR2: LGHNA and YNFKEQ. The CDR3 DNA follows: TGTGCCAGCAGCCAACCAGACAGGGAGACCGGGGAGCTGTTTTTT. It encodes CASSQPDRETGELFF.

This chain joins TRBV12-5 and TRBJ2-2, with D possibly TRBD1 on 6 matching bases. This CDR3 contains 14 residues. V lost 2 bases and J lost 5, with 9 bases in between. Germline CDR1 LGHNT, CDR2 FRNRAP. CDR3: CASGLLGGTGELFF. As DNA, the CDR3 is TGTGCTAGTGGTTTGCTAGGGGGAACCGGGGAGCTGTTTTTT.

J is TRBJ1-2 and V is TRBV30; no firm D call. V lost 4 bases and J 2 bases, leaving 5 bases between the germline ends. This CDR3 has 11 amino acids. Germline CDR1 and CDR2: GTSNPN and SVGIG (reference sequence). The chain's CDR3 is CAWTGNYGYTF. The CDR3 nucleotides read TGTGCCTGGACAGGAAACTATGGCTACACCTTC.

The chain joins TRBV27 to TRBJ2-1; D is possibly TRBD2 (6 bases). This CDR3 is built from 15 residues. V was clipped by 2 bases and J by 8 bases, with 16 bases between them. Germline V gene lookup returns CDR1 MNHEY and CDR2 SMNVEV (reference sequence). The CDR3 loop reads CASSLETRPWDEQFF. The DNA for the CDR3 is TGTGCCAGCAGTTTAGAGACTAGGCCGTGGGATGAGCAGTTCTTC.

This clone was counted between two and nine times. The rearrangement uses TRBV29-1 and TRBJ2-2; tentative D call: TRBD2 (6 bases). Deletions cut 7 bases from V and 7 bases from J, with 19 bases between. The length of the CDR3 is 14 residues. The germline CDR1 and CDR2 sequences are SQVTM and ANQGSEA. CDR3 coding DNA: TGCAGCGCTAGGGAGGACCCTCCCCTCGGGGAGCTGTTTTTT. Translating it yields CSAREDPPLGELFF.

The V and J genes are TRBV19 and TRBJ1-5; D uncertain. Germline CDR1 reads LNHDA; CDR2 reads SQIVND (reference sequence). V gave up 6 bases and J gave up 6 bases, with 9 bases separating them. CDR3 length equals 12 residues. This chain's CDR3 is CASSLLGQPQHF. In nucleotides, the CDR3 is TGTGCCAGTAGCCTACTAGGTCAGCCCCAGCATTTT.

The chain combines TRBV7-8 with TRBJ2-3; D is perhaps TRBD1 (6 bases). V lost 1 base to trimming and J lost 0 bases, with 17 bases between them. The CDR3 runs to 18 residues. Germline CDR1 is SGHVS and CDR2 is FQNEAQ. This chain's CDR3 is CASSLDQPGVLSTDTQYF. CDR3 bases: TGTGCCAGCAGCTTAGACCAACCAGGGGTATTAAGCACAGATACGCAGTATTTT.

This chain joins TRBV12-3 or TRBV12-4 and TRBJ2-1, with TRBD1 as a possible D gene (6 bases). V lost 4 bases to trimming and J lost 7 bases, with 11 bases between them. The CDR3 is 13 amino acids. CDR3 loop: CASSWGRWNEQFF. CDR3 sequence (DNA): TGTGCCAGCAGTTGGGGGCGCTGGAATGAGCAGTTCTTC.

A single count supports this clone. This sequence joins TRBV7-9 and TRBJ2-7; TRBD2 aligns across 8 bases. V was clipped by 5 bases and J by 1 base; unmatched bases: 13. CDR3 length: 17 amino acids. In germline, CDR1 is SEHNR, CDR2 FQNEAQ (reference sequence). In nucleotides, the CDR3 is TGTGCCAGCAGCCCCGGGATAGCGGGGATTACTTCCTACGAGCAGTACTTC. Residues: CASSPGIAGITSYEQYF.